Below, 7 T cell receptor beta chains from the same sample are listed, as sequenced in a study of post-analysis software for immune sequencing data. Their cognate antigens are unknown. General study findings and limits: Among roughly five TRBV segments more frequent in patients than controls were TRBV5-6, TRBV5-1 and TRBV20-1.

Included in the TCR beta cDNA libraries were unique molecular identifiers. TCRdb reprocessed the PCR reads with MiXCR, giving one entry per CDR3 protein. Of about 820,000 distinct CDR3 sequences in the sample, about 57% are singletons; the top ten hold about 4.8%. The specimen was blood. These receptors came from a girl aged 10 to 17 with multiple sclerosis.

The chain joins TRBV5-1 to TRBJ2-7; no clear D. The CDR3 runs 14 residues. Germline CDR1 reads SGHRS; CDR2 reads YFSETQ. The ends were cut back, 0 bases at V and 0 bases at J, with 7 bases in the middle. DNA for the CDR3: TGCGCCAGCAGCTTGGTTCGGACCTCCTACGAGCAGTACTTC. It is translated as CASSLVRTSYEQYF.

V and J are TRBV5-5 and TRBJ2-5; 7 bases fit TRBD1. The J call may be wrong; the DNA end is better matched by TRBJ2-7. Germline assignment: CDR1 SGHKS and CDR2 YYEKEE (reference sequence). The CDR3 extends over 15 amino acids. The CDR3 nucleotides are TGTGCCAGCAGCCGACCCGGGACAGCGTACTACGAGCAGTACTTC. It yields the protein CASSRPGTAYYEQYF.

This clonotype has just a few counts. The chain recombines TRBV29-1 with TRBJ2-7, with D perhaps matching TRBD1 or TRBD2 (5 bases each). Germline assignment: CDR1 SQVTM and CDR2 ANQGSEA. V lost 5 bases and J 2 bases, leaving 16 bases between the germline ends. The CDR3 sequence is 14 residues long. CDR3 region: CSVTQGSATYEQYF. CDR3 DNA: TGCAGCGTTACCCAGGGTAGCGCAACCTACGAGCAGTACTTC.

The chain joins TRBV4-1 to TRBJ2-7, with TRBD2 as a possible D gene (6 bases). The CDR3 is 16 amino acids. Germline CDR1 reads MGHRA; CDR2 reads YSYEKL. V was clipped by 0 bases and J by 0 bases, with 12 bases between them. The CDR3 region is CASSQDWRRDSYEQYF. The CDR3 coding sequence is TGCGCCAGCAGCCAAGATTGGCGGAGGGACTCCTACGAGCAGTACTTC.

The chain has TRBV20-1 and TRBJ1-1, with 8 nucleotides matching TRBD1. J was trimmed by 8 bases and V by 3 bases; bases with no gene match: 8. Germline CDR1 reads DFQATT; CDR2 reads SNEGSKA (reference sequence). This CDR3 region has 13 residues. CDR3 loop: CSASSRTGLEAFF. The CDR3 bases are TGCAGTGCTAGTTCTAGGACAGGGCTAGAAGCTTTCTTT.

V is TRBV29-1 and J is TRBJ2-2; 7 bases agree with TRBD1. The germline CDR1 and CDR2 sequences are SQVTM and ANQGSEA. This CDR3 region has 15 residues. The V gene end was trimmed by 2 bases and the J gene end by 4 bases; junction bases not matched to a gene: 7. CDR3 in DNA: TGCAGCGTTGAACGACCCCCAGGGGGCACCGGGGAGCTGTTTTTT. It codes for CSVERPPGGTGELFF.

The J gene is TRBJ2-7, the V gene TRBV4-2; 10 bases fit TRBD2. This CDR3 spans 17 amino acids. V was clipped by 0 bases and J by 2 bases; unmatched bases: 7. Germline assignment: CDR1 LGHNA and CDR2 YNFKEQ. For the CDR3, the DNA is TGTGCCAGCAGCCAAGACTTCGGACTAGCGGATCCCTACGAGCAGTACTTC. This gives the protein CASSQDFGLADPYEQYF.